These 20 T cell receptor beta chains share one sample of origin, sequenced in a study of blood T cell repertoires in COVID-19. Sequencing was performed with immunoSEQ multiplex PCR; in TCRdb, only in-frame clones are kept and a portion is missing. This sample has 250,000 to 400,000 clones, with around 90% found just once. The sequenced sample was PBMCs or T cells enriched from blood (not recorded which). The receptors derive from a man in his sixties who had recovered from COVID-19.

J is TRBJ1-1 and V is TRBV2, with a possible D match to TRBD1 (5 bases). Trimming pared 2 bases from V and 4 bases from J, leaving 11 bases between. Germline-derived CDR1 and CDR2 are SNHLY and FYNNEI. The CDR3 extends over 14 amino acids. CDR3 nucleotides: TGTGCCAGCAGTGAAAGCAGGGTCGGCACTGAAGCTTTCTTT. Translation: CASSESRVGTEAFF.

The chain has TRBV10-3 and TRBJ2-7; TRBD2 agrees at 7 bases. This CDR3 comprises 13 residues. Germline V CDR1 and CDR2: ENHRY, SYGVKD. Unmatched junction bases numbered 12, after V lost 11 bases and J lost 5 bases. The CDR3 reads CAAGRELKDEQYF. CDR3 in DNA: TGTGCCGCCGGGCGGGAGCTAAAGGACGAGCAGTACTTC.

The V gene is TRBV30, the J gene TRBJ2-3; 9 bases match TRBD2. CDR3 length: 15 residues. Germline lookup yields CDR1 GTSNPN and CDR2 SVGIG (reference sequence). V was pared by 4 bases and J by 1 base, with 6 bases of the junction left unmatched. In DNA form, the CDR3 reads TGTGCCTGGAACCCGGGACTAGCAGGCACAGATACGCAGTATTTT. This gives the protein CAWNPGLAGTDTQYF.

This clone was observed once. The chain employs TRBV7-9 and TRBJ2-1; TRBD2 aligns across 12 bases. This CDR3 has 18 residues. Germline loops: CDR1 SEHNR, CDR2 FQNEAQ (reference sequence). V shed 7 bases, J shed 3 bases, and the junction held 13 bases outside the gene matches. CDR3 nucleotides: TGTGCCAGCACCATAAACAGGGCTAGCGGGAGGGTCTACAATGAGCAGTTCTTC. Residues: CASTINRASGRVYNEQFF.

J is TRBJ1-4 and V is TRBV15, with 7 bases aligning to TRBD1. The V gene end was trimmed by 2 bases and the J gene end by 5 bases; junction bases not matched to a gene: 8. Germline V gene data show CDR1 as LNHNV and CDR2 as YYDKDF (reference sequence). The CDR3 extends over 16 amino acids. In DNA form, the CDR3 reads TGTGCCACCAGCAGATCCGCCAGGGGGGTAAATGAAAAACTGTTTTTT. Translating it yields CATSRSARGVNEKLFF.

The rearrangement links TRBV4-1 to TRBJ1-5; D remains ambiguous. V lost 0 bases and J 7 bases, leaving 22 bases between the germline ends. This CDR3 is 18 amino acids long. Germline-derived CDR1 and CDR2 are MGHRA and YSYEKL. CDR3 loop: CASSQDLEWRGGGQPQHF. As DNA, the CDR3 is TGCGCCAGCAGCCAAGATCTAGAATGGCGTGGCGGAGGACAGCCCCAGCATTTT.

The V and J genes are TRBV18 and TRBJ2-3; 9 positions agree with TRBD2. The CDR3 spans 15 residues. V dropped 3 bases and J dropped 3; count of bases not matched to a gene: 4. The germline gives CDR1 KGHSH, CDR2 LQKENI. CDR3 DNA: TGTGCCAGCTCACCCTTAGCGGGAGCTACAGATACGCAGTATTTT. It yields the protein CASSPLAGATDTQYF. Complete variable domain (other parts from reference TRBV18 and TRBJ2-3): NAGVMQNPRHLVRRRGQEARLRCSPMKGHSHVYWYRQLPEEGLKFMVYLQKENIIDESGMPKERFSAEFPKEGPSILRIQQVVRGDSAAYFCASSPLAGATDTQYFGPGTRLTVL.

This rearrangement joins TRBV3-1 (or the pseudogene TRBV3-2) to TRBJ1-4, with D hard to call. Germline V gene sequence: CDR1 LGHDT, CDR2 YNNKEL (reference sequence). There are 14 residues in the CDR3. V was pared by 1 base and J by 7 bases, with 10 bases between. The CDR3 DNA follows: TGTGCCAGCAGCCAAGGCTGGGCTGGTGAAAAACTGTTTTTT. It codes for CASSQGWAGEKLFF.

The chain combines TRBV5-1 with TRBJ2-7; 11 positions match TRBD1. Germline-derived CDR1 and CDR2 are SGHRS and YFSETQ. After removal of 0 bases from V and 6 bases from J, the junction contained 2 bases not matched to a gene. The CDR3 runs to 14 residues. CDR3 region: CASSLGGTGGEQYF. CDR3 DNA sequence: TGCGCCAGCAGCTTGGGAGGGACAGGGGGCGAGCAGTACTTC.

This clone was recorded once. The chain has TRBV20-1 and TRBJ1-2; D remains ambiguous. The germline gives CDR1 DFQATT, CDR2 SNEGSKA (reference sequence). V shed 4 bases and J shed 8 bases, with 11 bases lying between them. This CDR3 has 11 residues. CDR3 in amino acids: CSATPVRGYTF. In nucleotides, the CDR3 is TGCAGTGCTACGCCGGTTCGCGGCTACACCTTC.

This clone has more than one count but fewer than ten. Other DNA sequences in this specimen translate into the identical CDR3. The chain employs TRBV28 and TRBJ2-1; D not certain. Germline V CDR1 and CDR2: MDHEN, SYDVKM. Trimming stripped 1 base from V and 6 bases from J, with 4 bases between. The length of the CDR3 is 12 residues. CDR3 loop: CASSLFGNEQFF. CDR3 coding DNA: TGTGCCAGCAGTTTATTCGGCAATGAGCAGTTCTTC.

The chain is built from TRBV11-2 and TRBJ2-7; D might be TRBD2 (7 bases). V lost 1 base to trimming and J lost 3 bases, with 10 bases between them. The germline V gene encodes CDR1 SGHAT and CDR2 FQNNGV. The CDR3 runs to 14 residues. The CDR3 bases are TGTGCCAGCAGCTTAGTAGGGGGGGGCTACGAGCAGTACTTC. Its protein product is CASSLVGGGYEQYF.

This chain connects TRBV12-3 or TRBV12-4 to TRBJ1-1; maybe TRBD1 (6 bases). The ends were cut back, 10 bases at V and 5 bases at J, with 17 bases in the middle. This CDR3 comprises 13 residues. CDR3 nucleotides: TGTGCCACCACGCGGCAGGGGCCAACTGAAGCTTTCTTT. This translates into CATTRQGPTEAFF.

V gene TRBV6-2 or TRBV6-3 combines with J gene TRBJ2-6; 7 nucleotides align to TRBD1. CDR1 and CDR2 from the germline V gene are MNHEY and SVGEGT. The CDR3 loop spans 17 amino acids. With V trimmed by 2 bases and J by 0 bases, 4 bases remained unmatched. CDR3 protein: CASSYRGPSSGANVLTF. The CDR3 nucleotides are TGTGCCAGCAGTTACAGGGGGCCCAGCTCTGGGGCCAACGTCCTGACTTTC.

CDR3 nucleotide sequence: TGTGCCAGCAGCCCCGGTCCCGCGGGACGGGGTGAAGCTTTCTTT. Residues: CASSPGPAGRGEAFF. The V gene is TRBV7-9, the J gene TRBJ1-1; possibly TRBD1 for D (5 bases). Germline CDR1 and CDR2: SEHNR and FQNEAQ (reference sequence). V gave up 5 bases and J gave up 7 bases, with 20 bases separating them. This CDR3 spans 15 amino acids. The variable domain in full, completed from reference TRBV7-9 and TRBJ1-1, reads DTGVSQNPRHKITKRGQNVTFRCDPISEHNRLYWYRQTLGQGPEFLTYFQNEAQLEKSRLLSDRFSAERPKGSFSTLEIQRTEQGDSAMYLCASSPGPAGRGEAFFGQGTRLTVV.

The chain couples TRBV11-2 to TRBJ2-1, with TRBD2 matching 8 bases. Germline values: CDR1 SGHAT, CDR2 FQNNGV. After removal of 1 base from V and 4 bases from J, the junction contained 3 bases not matched to a gene. CDR3 size: 15 residues. This chain's CDR3 is CASSLGVAGYNEQFF. The CDR3 DNA reads TGTGCCAGCAGCTTAGGGGTAGCGGGATACAATGAGCAGTTCTTC.

The gene calls are TRBV6-2 or TRBV6-3 and TRBJ2-5, with TRBD2 identical over 9 bases. CDR1 is MNHEY, CDR2 SVGEGT, per germline. Trimming cost V 0 bases and J 6 bases; bases outside gene matches: 8. CDR3 length: 16 amino acids. The CDR3 region is CASSYSGLSGSQTQYF. DNA for the CDR3: TGTGCCAGCAGTTACTCTGGACTTAGCGGGAGTCAGACCCAGTACTTC.

The chain uses TRBV19 and TRBJ2-5, with TRBD2 as a possible D gene (6 bases). V was trimmed by 1 base and J by 0 bases, leaving 9 bases between them. Germline V gene sequence: CDR1 LNHDA, CDR2 SQIVND (reference sequence). The CDR3 runs 15 residues. CDR3 amino acids: CASSIAAGYQETQYF. The CDR3 nucleotides read TGTGCCAGTAGTATAGCCGCGGGGTACCAAGAGACCCAGTACTTC.

The chain carries TRBV28 and TRBJ1-5, with a possible D match to TRBD1 (5 bases). Trimming stripped 6 bases from V and 10 bases from J, with 16 bases between. The CDR3 totals 13 residues. Germline V CDR1 and CDR2: MDHEN, SYDVKM. The chain's CDR3 is CASSLDKVSPQHF. The CDR3 nucleotides are TGTGCCAGCAGCCTGGACAAGGTTTCTCCCCAGCATTTT. The full variable domain, with the rest looked up from reference TRBV28 and TRBJ1-5, is DVKVTQSSRYLVKRTGEKVFLECVQDMDHENMFWYRQDPGLGLRLIYFSYDVKMKEKGDIPEGYSVSREKKERFSLILESASTNQTSMYLCASSLDKVSPQHFGDGTRLSIL.

The J gene is TRBJ2-2, the V gene TRBV3-1 (or the pseudogene TRBV3-2); 8 bases are shared with TRBD2. This CDR3 is built from 16 residues. Unmatched junction bases numbered 3, after V lost 0 bases and J lost 3 bases. The V gene's germline CDR1 is LGHDT and CDR2 YNNKEL (reference sequence). CDR3: CASSQEGREDTGELFF. Written as DNA, the CDR3 is TGTGCCAGCAGCCAAGAAGGGCGGGAGGACACCGGGGAGCTGTTTTTT.